This T cell receptor (beta chain) is from a study of cytomegalovirus exposure and HLA in healthy donors. Notes on the study in general: Across all donors, roughly uniform sequencing depth was an assumption of the presence/absence analyses. 164 TCR beta chains were listed as cytomegalovirus-associated. It emerged from a later analysis that several of the most significant clusters appeared to be linked to common viral pathogens.

The PCR employed 60 Vbeta primers together with 13 Jbeta primers. Some clones are missing from TCRdb's copy, which holds only in-frame ones; the method was immunoSEQ multiplex PCR. The table records about 200,000 clones, about 80% of them present only once. This clone has more than one count but fewer than ten. Its specificity is unknown. At sampling all donors were nominally healthy, likely with unrecorded immune exposures. The CDR3 contains 16 residues. J was trimmed by 6 bases and V by 5 bases; bases with no gene match: 13. Germline assignment: CDR1 LNHDA and CDR2 SQIVND (reference sequence). The clonotype was recovered from a woman in her thirties in good health and CMV-seronegative. The chain uses TRBV19 and TRBJ2-1, with 7 bases fitting TRBD1. The sample consisted of PBMCs. The CDR3 is CASSAWDSAEFNEQFF. CDR3 in DNA: TGTGCCAGTAGTGCCTGGGACAGCGCAGAGTTCAATGAGCAGTTCTTC.